These 8 T cell receptor beta chains were sequenced from one sample in a study of beta chain features in type 1 diabetes. Overall study results and limits: Within each of all four CD4+ subsets, Type 1 diabetes patients had TCRB CDR3s that were moderately but significantly shorter.

The whole isolated RNA underwent reverse transcription, so sequencing captured expressed TCRB transcripts. The protocol was immunoSEQ multiplex PCR, while the TCRdb copy is restricted to in-frame clones and leaves out a portion. The sample has 350,000 to 450,000 clones; over 9.5% are singletons. Their antigens are not known. Sample: naive CD4+ T cells from blood. These TCRs come from a woman under 30 with type 1 diabetes.

The chain combines TRBV4-3 with TRBJ1-2, with 7 positions matching TRBD1. Germline CDR1 LGHNA, CDR2 YSLEER. CDR3 length equals 15 residues. V lost 0 bases to trimming and J lost 4 bases; unmatched junction nucleotides: 5. In DNA, the CDR3 is TGCGCCAGCAGCCAAGATCCGGGGACAGCCTATGGCTACACCTTC. This sequence encodes CASSQDPGTAYGYTF.

The V and J genes are TRBV19 and TRBJ1-6; 10 bases match TRBD1. Germline V lookup: CDR1 LNHDA, CDR2 SQIVND (reference sequence). Germline trimming cut 4 bases from V and 5 bases from J; bases unmatched to any gene: 2. The CDR3 spans 15 residues. The CDR3 loop is CASSTGTGDNSPLHF. CDR3 sequence (DNA): TGTGCCAGTAGTACAGGGACAGGGGATAATTCACCCCTCCACTTT.

The V gene is TRBV4-1, the J gene TRBJ2-7, with D possibly TRBD2 on 5 matching bases. Germline V gene data show CDR1 as MGHRA and CDR2 as YSYEKL. V lost 0 bases and J lost 3, with 15 bases in between. The CDR3 is made up of 16 amino acids. CDR3 residues: CASSQERWVAGYEQYF. The CDR3 DNA follows: TGCGCCAGCAGCCAAGAACGTTGGGTTGCGGGCTACGAGCAGTACTTC.

J is TRBJ1-1 and V is TRBV5-1, with TRBD1 identical over 9 bases. Germline loops: CDR1 SGHRS, CDR2 YFSETQ. V gave up 0 bases and J gave up 8 bases; unmatched junction bases: 5. The CDR3 is made up of 14 amino acids. CDR3 nucleotides: TGCGCCAGCAGCTTGGAACAGGGGGCGAGGGAAGCTTTCTTT. This gives the protein CASSLEQGAREAFF.

This chain links TRBV7-9 with TRBJ2-5; 10 bases are shared with TRBD2. The CDR3 contains 15 residues. Germline CDR1 and CDR2: SEHNR and FQNEAQ (reference sequence). The J segment lost 3 bases and the V segment lost 3 bases, leaving 4 bases of the junction unmatched. The DNA of the CDR3 is TGTGCCAGCAGCTTCAGAGCGGGAGGGAAAGAGACCCAGTACTTC. Translating gives CASSFRAGGKETQYF.

The chain has TRBV5-4 and TRBJ2-1, with a weak D call TRBD2 (6 bases). The CDR3 contains 15 residues. V dropped 2 bases and J dropped 4 bases, with 13 bases sitting between them. The germline V gene has CDR1 SGHNT and CDR2 YYREEE (reference sequence). The CDR3 region has the DNA TGTGCCAGCAGCTTAAGCGGGCCCATGTACAATGAGCAGTTCTTC. Translated: CASSLSGPMYNEQFF.

The CDR3 DNA follows: TGTGCCAGCAGCGTAGCTGGGGGACAGGGGCGGGGGCAGGACTACGAGCAGTACTTC. It encodes CASSVAGGQGRGQDYEQYF. This chain joins TRBV9 and TRBJ2-7; 10 nucleotides align to TRBD1. The CDR3 has 19 residues. Trimming took 0 bases from V and 3 from J; bases not matched to a gene: 15. Per the germline V gene, CDR1 is SGDLS and CDR2 is YYNGEE.

The chain employs TRBV5-4 and TRBJ2-1, with 14 nucleotides matching TRBD2. Germline CDR1 is SGHNT and CDR2 is YYREEE (reference sequence). The CDR3 loop spans 17 amino acids. V lost 4 bases, J lost 9 bases, and 12 bases stayed unmatched. The CDR3 DNA follows: TGTGCCAGCAGCCCGAGGGGCGGGACTAGCGGGAGTAGTGAGCAGTTCTTC. This codes for CASSPRGGTSGSSEQFF.